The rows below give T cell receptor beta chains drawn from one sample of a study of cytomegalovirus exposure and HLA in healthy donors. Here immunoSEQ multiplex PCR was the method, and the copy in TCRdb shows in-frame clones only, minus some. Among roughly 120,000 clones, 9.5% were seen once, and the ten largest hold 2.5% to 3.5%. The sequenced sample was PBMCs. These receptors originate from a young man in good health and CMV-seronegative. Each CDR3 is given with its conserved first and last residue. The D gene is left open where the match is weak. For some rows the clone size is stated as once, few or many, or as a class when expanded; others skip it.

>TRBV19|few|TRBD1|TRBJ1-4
CASSRRGREKLFF
TGTGCCAGTAGTCGCAGGGGGAGAGAAAAACTGTTTTTT
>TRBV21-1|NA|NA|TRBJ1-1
CASSRDRLNTEAFF
TGTGCCAGCAGCAGGGACAGGCTGAACACTGAAGCTTTCTTT
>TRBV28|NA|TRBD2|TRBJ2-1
CASRIIAGGPGEQFF
TGTGCCAGCAGGATAATAGCGGGAGGGCCGGGTGAGCAGTTCTTC
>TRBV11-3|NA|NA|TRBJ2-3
CASSFSQTDTQYF
TGTGCCAGCAGTTTTAGCCAGACAGATACGCAGTATTTT
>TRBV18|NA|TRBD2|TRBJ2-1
CASSPFQGGQGEQFF
TGTGCCAGCTCACCCTTCCAGGGAGGGCAAGGTGAGCAGTTCTTC
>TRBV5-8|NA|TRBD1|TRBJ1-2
CASSALQGLGYTF
TGTGCCAGCAGCGCGTTACAGGGGTTAGGCTACACCTTC
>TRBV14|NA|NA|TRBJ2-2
CASSQGAALNTGELFF
TGTGCCAGCAGCCAAGGGGCTGCTTTAAACACCGGGGAGCTGTTTTTT
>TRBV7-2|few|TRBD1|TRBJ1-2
CATRPGDRNYGYTF
TGTGCCACCAGGCCCGGGGACAGGAACTATGGCTACACCTTC
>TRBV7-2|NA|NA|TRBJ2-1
CASSLGRVSYNEQFF
TGTGCCAGCAGCTTAGGACGGGTCTCCTACAATGAGCAGTTCTTC
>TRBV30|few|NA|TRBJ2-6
CAWSGRGSSGANVLTF
TGTGCCTGGAGTGGCCGGGGGAGCTCTGGGGCCAACGTCCTGACTTTC
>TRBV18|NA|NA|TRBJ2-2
CASPPSTNTGELFF
TGTGCCAGTCCCCCCAGTACCAACACCGGGGAGCTGTTTTTT
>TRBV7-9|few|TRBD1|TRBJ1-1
CASSLYRGRMNTEAFF
TGTGCCAGCAGCTTATACAGGGGGCGGATGAACACTGAAGCTTTCTTT
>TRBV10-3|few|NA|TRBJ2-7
CAISREQGHEQYF
TGTGCCATCAGTAGGGAACAGGGACACGAGCAGTACTTC
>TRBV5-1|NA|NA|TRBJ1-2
CASSSTGFGAPYGYTF
TGCGCCAGCAGCTCCACTGGTTTTGGGGCCCCCTATGGCTACACCTTC
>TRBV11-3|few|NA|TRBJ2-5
CASSRSGRETQYF
TGTGCCAGCAGCAGATCAGGGAGGGAGACCCAGTACTTC
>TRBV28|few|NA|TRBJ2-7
CASRYAQQGPSYEQYF
TGTGCCAGCAGGTACGCCCAACAGGGCCCGTCCTACGAGCAGTACTTC
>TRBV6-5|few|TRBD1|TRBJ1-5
CAVGQGGQPQHF
TGTGCCGTAGGACAGGGGGGACAGCCCCAGCATTTT
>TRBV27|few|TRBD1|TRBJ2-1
CASSLYRGSYNEQFF
TGTGCCAGCAGTTTATACAGGGGCTCCTACAATGAGCAGTTCTTC
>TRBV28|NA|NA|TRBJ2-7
CASSLRGVRGFYEQYF
TGTGCCAGCAGTTTACGAGGGGTCAGGGGTTTCTACGAGCAGTACTTC
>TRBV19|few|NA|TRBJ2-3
CASSVDLAADTQYF
TGTGCCAGTAGTGTGGACTTGGCTGCAGATACGCAGTATTTT
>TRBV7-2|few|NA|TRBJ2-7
CASAQEGGFEQYF
TGTGCCAGCGCCCAGGAAGGGGGTTTCGAGCAGTACTTC
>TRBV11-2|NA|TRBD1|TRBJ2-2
CASSPRDRGPLNTGELFF
TGTGCCAGCAGCCCCCGAGACAGGGGGCCTTTGAACACCGGGGAGCTGTTTTTT